This T cell receptor beta chain was obtained from a study of technical replicates of blood from a handful of donors. Germline V gene lookup returns CDR1 SEHNR and CDR2 FQNEAQ (reference sequence). With 3 bases removed from V and 4 bases from J, the gap between germline ends came to 12 bases. There are 14 residues in the CDR3. Assay used: immunoSEQ multiplex PCR; TCRdb lists only in-frame clones, some missing. The data hold some 80,000 clones, with 90% to 96% observed a single time. Sequencing used T cells isolated from PBMCs. This receptor was identified in a human donor in good health. The chain is built from TRBV7-9 and TRBJ1-1; D not resolved. CDR3 loop: CASSFSEGVTEAFF. The DNA of the CDR3 is TGTGCCAGCAGCTTTTCTGAGGGCGTCACTGAAGCTTTCTTT.